What follows is one T cell receptor beta chain and its context. The sample belongs to a study of control samples from healthy donors and cancer patients. The CDR3 is 16 amino acids. Germline CDR1 LNHNV, CDR2 YYDKDF (reference sequence). The germline V and J ends were trimmed by 1 base and 0 bases, with 9 bases remaining between them. The protocol was immunoSEQ multiplex PCR, while the TCRdb copy is restricted to in-frame clones and leaves out a portion. The sample yields about 130,000 clones, roughly 94% seen once. Sequencing was carried out using PBMCs. This receptor was taken from a man in his 60s with colorectal cancer. This chain joins TRBV15 and TRBJ2-2; D is undetermined. The CDR3 here is CATSRGRRTNTGELFF. The CDR3 DNA reads as TGTGCCACCAGCAGAGGCAGAAGAACGAACACCGGGGAGCTGTTTTTT.